The 22 T cell receptor beta chains listed next were all sequenced from one sample in a study of blood T cell repertoires in COVID-19. Profiled with immunoSEQ multiplex PCR; TCRdb holds only in-frame clones, not every one. This sample has around 240,000 clones, with 85% to 90% found just once. Sequenced sample: PBMCs or T cells enriched from blood (not recorded which). The source of these receptors is a man between 45 and 60 years old who had been exposed to COVID-19.

The chain uses TRBV12-3 or TRBV12-4 and TRBJ1-2, with D possibly TRBD1 on 6 matching bases. V shed 4 bases and J shed 7 bases, with 13 bases lying between them. The CDR3 runs 13 residues. CDR3: CASSSQGISGYTF. The CDR3, as DNA: TGTGCCAGCAGTTCTCAGGGGATAAGTGGCTACACCTTC.

This clone appeared a single time. This chain uses TRBV5-1 with TRBJ1-2; 8 bases match TRBD1. The CDR3 length is 15 residues. The J segment lost 2 bases and the V segment lost 4 bases, leaving 7 bases of the junction unmatched. Germline CDR1 reads SGHRS; CDR2 reads YFSETQ. CDR3 DNA: TGCGCCAGCAGCGGTACAGGGGGGAGAAACTATGGCTACACCTTC. Amino acids: CASSGTGGRNYGYTF.

The chain carries TRBV3-1 (or the pseudogene TRBV3-2) and TRBJ1-5; D is ambiguous. V lost 4 bases and J 1 base, leaving 5 bases between the germline ends. The CDR3 has 13 residues. CDR1 and CDR2 from the germline V gene are LGHDT and YNNKEL (reference sequence). The CDR3, as DNA: TGTGCCAGCAGCCTCGTAAGCAATCAGCCCCAGCATTTT. Its protein is CASSLVSNQPQHF.

The J gene is TRBJ1-2, the V gene TRBV9; 9 bases match TRBD1. The ends lost 5 bases at V and 6 bases at J; junction bases unmatched: 8. Germline V CDR1 and CDR2: SGDLS, YYNGEE. This CDR3 comprises 14 residues. The CDR3 region is CASRVTGTGNGYTF. Written as DNA, the CDR3 is TGTGCCAGCAGGGTCACCGGGACAGGGAATGGCTACACCTTC.

The chain employs TRBV2 and TRBJ1-4, with 7 bases that match TRBD1. CDR1 is SNHLY and CDR2 is FYNNEI in the germline V gene. Unmatched junction bases numbered 10, after V lost 7 bases and J lost 8 bases. The CDR3 extends over 14 amino acids. CDR3 in DNA: TGTGCCAGCAAAGCGACAGGGACAGAAGAAAAACTGTTTTTT. Amino acids: CASKATGTEEKLFF.

The rearrangement joins TRBV5-6 to TRBJ1-5; no firm D call. The ends were cut back, 4 bases at V and 2 bases at J, with 16 bases in the middle. The CDR3 has 16 residues. Germline assignment: CDR1 SGHDT and CDR2 YYEEEE. CDR3 protein: CASSPGALGGNQPQHF. The CDR3 nucleotides read TGTGCCAGCAGCCCGGGCGCGCTCGGGGGCAATCAGCCCCAGCATTTT.

The chain combines TRBV19 with TRBJ1-5, with TRBD1 matching 8 bases. This CDR3 comprises 14 residues. Germline-derived CDR1 and CDR2 are LNHDA and SQIVND (reference sequence). J gave up 6 bases and V 4 bases, and 5 bases lay outside the gene matches. As DNA, the CDR3 is TGTGCCAGTAGTAGACAGGGGTATAGTCAGCCCCAGCATTTT. Translated: CASSRQGYSQPQHF.

The table lists this clone with a few counts. The chain carries TRBV7-9 and TRBJ2-1, with 8 bases matching TRBD1. CDR1 and CDR2 from the germline V gene are SEHNR and FQNEAQ (reference sequence). V shed 5 bases, J shed 4 bases, and the junction held 10 bases outside the gene matches. The CDR3 length is 16 residues. The CDR3 bases are TGTGCCAGCAGCCCGAAGGGACAGGTCCTGTACAATGAGCAGTTCTTC. Encoded protein: CASSPKGQVLYNEQFF.

The rearrangement joins TRBV7-3 to TRBJ2-5; tentatively, D is TRBD1 (5 bases). CDR3 length equals 16 residues. V was cut by 1 base and J by 4 bases, with 16 bases left in between. The germline V gene has CDR1 SGHTA and CDR2 FQGTGA. For the CDR3, the DNA is TGTGCCAGCAGCTTAATAGGTGGACAAAAGGGAGAGACCCAGTACTTC. The encoded protein is CASSLIGGQKGETQYF.

The chain combines TRBV5-6 with TRBJ1-1; D is uncertain. The germline gives CDR1 SGHDT, CDR2 YYEEEE. The CDR3 runs 13 residues. V was trimmed by 4 bases and J by 1 base, leaving 8 bases between them. The CDR3 coding sequence is TGTGCCAGCAGCCCGACACAGAACACTGAAGCTTTCTTT. Translated: CASSPTQNTEAFF.

This clone has more than one count but fewer than ten. The identical CDR3 is also encoded by other nucleotide sequences in the sample. The chain is built from TRBV5-4 and TRBJ2-7, with D possibly TRBD2 on 5 matching bases. CDR1 SGHNT and CDR2 YYREEE come from the germline V gene (reference sequence). CDR3 length equals 11 residues. Trimming pared 2 bases from V and 6 bases from J, leaving 6 bases between. CDR3 residues: CASSFGGEQYV. CDR3 DNA: TGTGCCAGCAGCTTCGGAGGCGAGCAGTACGTC.

The J gene is TRBJ2-7, the V gene TRBV5-8; D not resolved. Trimming stripped 4 bases from V and 2 bases from J, with 10 bases between. The CDR3 has 13 residues. Germline V gene data show CDR1 as SGHTS and CDR2 as YDEGEE. The CDR3 DNA reads TGTGCCAGCAGCCCGGCGGTGGCCTACGAGCAGTACTTC. This translates into CASSPAVAYEQYF. The full variable domain, rest sourced from reference TRBV5-8 and TRBJ2-7, is EAGVTQSPTHLIKTRGQQATLRCSPISGHTSVYWYQQALGLGLQFLLWYDEGEERNRGNFPPRFSGRQFPNYSSELNVNALELEDSALYLCASSPAVAYEQYFGPGTRLTVT.

This clone came up once. This sequence joins TRBV28 and TRBJ1-5; unclear D gene. V lost 6 bases to trimming and J lost 0 bases, with 9 bases between them. The CDR3 spans 14 residues. Germline V gene lookup returns CDR1 MDHEN and CDR2 SYDVKM. For the CDR3, the DNA is TGTGCCAGCAGACAGACCGCTAGCAATCAGCCCCAGCATTTT. Encoded protein: CASRQTASNQPQHF.

The rearrangement uses TRBV5-4 and TRBJ2-2, with D perhaps matching TRBD1 (5 bases). Trimming left V 4 bases short and J 6 bases short, with 10 bases between. CDR1 is SGHNT and CDR2 is YYREEE in the germline V gene (reference sequence). The CDR3 runs to 13 residues. The chain's CDR3 is CASSLDSSGELFF. The CDR3 DNA reads as TGTGCCAGCAGCCTAGACAGTTCCGGGGAGCTGTTTTTT.

V usage is TRBV7-3 and J usage is TRBJ2-3, with 8 bases lining up with TRBD2. Germline trimming cut 6 bases from V and 0 bases from J; bases unmatched to any gene: 5. The CDR3 loop spans 15 amino acids. Germline V lookup: CDR1 SGHTA, CDR2 FQGTGA. The CDR3 loop is CASSRIAGSTDTQYF. In DNA form, the CDR3 reads TGTGCCAGCAGTCGTATAGCGGGGAGCACAGATACGCAGTATTTT.

This clone was counted a few times. The J gene is TRBJ1-2, the V gene TRBV28; D possibly corresponds to TRBD1 (6 bases). Germline CDR1 MDHEN, CDR2 SYDVKM. V was pared by 5 bases and J by 8 bases, with 21 bases between. This CDR3 is built from 15 residues. The CDR3 bases are TGTGCCAGCAGTATCCTGGCGCAGGGGAAACGAGGCTACACCTTC. It encodes CASSILAQGKRGYTF.

A single count supports this clone. V gene TRBV5-1 combines with J gene TRBJ2-7; maybe TRBD2 (5 bases). Deletions cut 3 bases from V and 0 bases from J, with 10 bases between. Germline V gives CDR1 SGHRS, CDR2 YFSETQ. CDR3 length: 14 residues. The CDR3 DNA follows: TGCGCCAGCAGCTCCGGGGTTAGCTCCTACGAGCAGTACTTC. Its translation: CASSSGVSSYEQYF.

The rearrangement links TRBV7-9 to TRBJ1-5, with no clear D. The CDR3 sequence is 15 residues long. Germline CDR1 reads SEHNR; CDR2 reads FQNEAQ (reference sequence). Trimming stripped 3 bases from V and 4 bases from J, with 13 bases between. The CDR3 coding sequence is TGTGCCAGCAGCTTGGGTGTTTCCGGGAATCAGCCCCAGCATTTT. Protein product: CASSLGVSGNQPQHF.

The chain recombines TRBV9 with TRBJ1-2; a possible D gene is TRBD1 (5 bases). V dropped 4 bases and J dropped 5 bases, with 24 bases sitting between them. There are 17 residues in the CDR3. Germline lookup yields CDR1 SGDLS and CDR2 YYNGEE. This CDR3 reads CASSSTRGSSEDYGYTF. The CDR3 bases are TGTGCCAGCAGCTCTACTCGGGGGAGCTCAGAAGATTATGGCTACACCTTC.

Only one count was recorded for this clone. The CDR3 DNA reads as TGTGCCAGCAGCCTCACGGGTTACGAGCAGTACGTC. It is translated as CASSLTGYEQYV. The chain uses TRBV14 and TRBJ2-7; D gene ambiguous. From germline, CDR1 is SGHDN and CDR2 FVKESK. V was pared by 4 bases and J by 4 bases, with 8 bases between. This CDR3 is 12 amino acids long.

The chain uses TRBV5-1 and TRBJ2-3, with D uncertain. The CDR3 contains 15 residues. The ends were cut back, 0 bases at V and 0 bases at J, with 8 bases in the middle. CDR1 SGHRS and CDR2 YFSETQ come from the germline V gene. The CDR3 coding sequence is TGCGCCAGCAGCTTGGCTGTCGGGAGCACAGATACGCAGTATTTT. Its protein product is CASSLAVGSTDTQYF.

The chain is built from TRBV3-1 (or the pseudogene TRBV3-2) and TRBJ1-5; D not certain. The CDR3 consists of 13 residues. Germline V gene sequence: CDR1 LGHDT, CDR2 YNNKEL (reference sequence). Trimming stripped 3 bases from V and 7 bases from J, with 10 bases between. The CDR3 DNA reads TGTGCCAGCAGCCAGGCGGCTGGGCAGCCCCAGCATTTT. Translation: CASSQAAGQPQHF.